The rows below give T cell receptor beta chains drawn from one sample of a study of blood T cell repertoires in COVID-19. Libraries were prepared by immunoSEQ multiplex PCR; TCRdb keeps only in-frame clonotypes and omits some of them. The sample holds around 100,000 clones, approximately 89% seen once. The material sequenced was peripheral blood. The receptors were sampled from a woman of 80 years or more in a cohort sampled during active COVID-19. Both conserved end residues are part of each CDR3. The D gene is left open where the match is weak. Some rows mark clone size as missing; the rest say once, few, many or name a class of expanded clone.

j_gene,v_gene,d_gene,abundance,CDR3aa,CDR3nt
TRBJ2-7,TRBV19,-,-,CASSIGQSYEQYF,TGTGCCAGTAGTATAGGCCAGTCCTACGAGCAGTACTTC
TRBJ1-2,TRBV28,-,-,CASSSGIHYGYTF,TGTGCCAGCAGTTCAGGTATCCACTATGGCTACACCTTC
TRBJ2-7,TRBV29-1,-,-,CSVVVSQAGSEQYF,TGCAGCGTTGTCGTGTCACAGGCGGGATCCGAGCAGTACTTC
TRBJ2-7,TRBV19,TRBD1,-,CASSRDRDLREQYF,TGTGCCAGTAGCCGGGACAGGGATCTACGGGAGCAGTACTTC
TRBJ1-2,TRBV11-2,TRBD1,-,CASSLTGGRNYGYTF,TGTGCCAGCAGCTTGACAGGGGGCAGGAACTATGGCTACACCTTC
TRBJ1-3,TRBV3-1/TRBV3-2,-,-,CASSQGEGRHTIYF,TGTGCCAGCAGCCAAGGTGAAGGGAGGCACACCATATATTTT
TRBJ2-7,TRBV7-2,-,-,CASSSITGREQYF,TGTGCCAGCAGTTCCATCACAGGGCGAGAGCAGTACTTC
TRBJ2-2,TRBV24-1,TRBD2,-,CATSDPERGDTGELFF,TGTGCCACCAGTGACCCTGAGCGGGGGGACACCGGGGAGCTGTTTTTT
TRBJ1-4,TRBV30,TRBD1,-,CAWSPPPGQTNEKLFF,TGTGCCTGGAGCCCACCCCCGGGACAGACTAATGAAAAACTGTTTTTT
TRBJ2-1,TRBV15,-,once,CATSRVGQSNEQFF,TGTGCCACCAGCAGAGTGGGGCAGTCCAATGAGCAGTTCTTC
TRBJ1-1,TRBV2,-,once,CASSGPGGGEAFF,TGTGCCAGCAGCGGTCCTGGGGGAGGGGAAGCTTTCTTT
TRBJ2-7,TRBV7-9,TRBD1,-,CASSGSTGTESSYEQYF,TGTGCCAGCAGCGGATCTACCGGGACAGAGAGCTCCTACGAGCAGTACTTC
TRBJ2-1,TRBV7-9,-,-,CASSPQYNEQFF,TGTGCCAGCAGCCCTCAGTACAATGAGCAGTTCTTC
TRBJ1-3,TRBV3-1/TRBV3-2,-,-,CASRPVRGTGGNTIYF,TGTGCCAGCAGACCCGTAAGAGGGACTGGTGGAAACACCATATATTTT
TRBJ1-2,TRBV30,-,-,CASPSGPYGYTF,TGTGCCTCCCCAAGTGGCCCCTATGGCTACACCTTC
TRBJ2-7,TRBV11-3,TRBD1,-,CASSPSSGGWYEQYF,TGTGCCAGCAGCCCATCATCAGGGGGTTGGTACGAGCAGTACTTC
TRBJ1-6,TRBV2,TRBD1,-,CASSTGVNSPLHF,TGTGCCAGCAGTACAGGGGTGAATTCACCCCTCCACTTT
TRBJ1-3,TRBV7-8,TRBD1,-,CASSIGTAGNTIYF,TGTGCCAGCAGCATTGGGACAGCTGGAAACACCATATATTTT
TRBJ2-3,TRBV6-1,TRBD2,once,CASSEGGRVPSDTQYF,TGTGCCAGCAGTGAAGGGGGGAGGGTACCATCAGATACGCAGTATTTT
TRBJ2-7,TRBV27,TRBD1,-,CASSFDRDSYEQYF,TGTGCCAGCAGTTTTGACCGGGACAGCTACGAGCAGTACTTC
TRBJ2-3,TRBV23-1,TRBD2,-,CASSQPLPREGRAQITDTQYF,TGCGCCAGCAGTCAACCCCTCCCGCGGGAGGGACGCGCTCAGATCACAGATACGCAGTATTTT
TRBJ1-4,TRBV18,-,-,CASSPVGGQANEKLFF,TGTGCCAGCTCACCAGTCGGGGGGCAGGCTAATGAAAAACTGTTTTTT
TRBJ1-6,TRBV7-2,-,-,CASSLGAANSPLHF,TGTGCCAGCAGCTTAGGGGCAGCTAATTCACCCCTCCACTTT